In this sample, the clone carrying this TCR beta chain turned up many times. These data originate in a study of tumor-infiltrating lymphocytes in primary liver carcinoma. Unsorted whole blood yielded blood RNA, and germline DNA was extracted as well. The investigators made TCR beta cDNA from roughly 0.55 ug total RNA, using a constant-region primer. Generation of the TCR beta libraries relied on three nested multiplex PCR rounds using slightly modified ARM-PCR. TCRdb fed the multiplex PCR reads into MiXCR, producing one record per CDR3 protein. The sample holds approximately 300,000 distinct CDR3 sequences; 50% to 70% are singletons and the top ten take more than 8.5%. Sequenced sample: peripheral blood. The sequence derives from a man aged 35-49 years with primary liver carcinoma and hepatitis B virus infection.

CDR3 DNA sequence: TGTGCCAGCAGCTCGGCGGGGACAGTTACCTACGAGCAGTACTTC. This encodes CASSSAGTVTYEQYF. The V call is TRBV5-6, the J call TRBJ2-7; the D gene is possibly TRBD1 (7 bases). Trimming left V 3 bases short and J 2 bases short, with 15 bases between. In germline, CDR1 is SGHDT, CDR2 YYEEEE. CDR3 length equals 15 residues.